The clone carrying this TCR beta chain occurred many times. Its antigen is undetermined. RNA transcripts provided the source from which TCR beta CDR3 regions were amplified. The study used the HTBI primer set for a first-round RT-PCR of the TCR CDR3. TCRdb reprocessed the multiplex PCR reads via MiXCR and lists one record per CDR3 protein. This sample has about 540,000 distinct CDR3 sequences, with just over 45% found just once. V was pared by 6 bases and J by 6 bases, with 6 bases of the junction left unmatched. The CDR3 totals 13 residues. Looked up from germline, CDR1 is SNHLY and CDR2 is FYNNEI. This specimen belongs to a study of T cells in Graves' hyperthyroidism and ophthalmopathy. Whole-study findings and limits: The model made its ophthalmopathy prediction, and onset followed a median approximately six months later. Among thyroid clonotypes expanded above 0.001, most also appeared in blood.

Stable hyperthyroidism: no ophthalmopathy progression over 18 months of follow-up. Diagnostic decisions used clinical symptoms, serum thyroxine and TRAb, thyroid ultrasound and orbital computed tomography. The receptor's source is a young woman with Graves' hyperthyroidism. This chain joins TRBV2 and TRBJ1-1; TRBD1 agrees at 8 bases. Input material: peripheral blood or thyroid tissue (not recorded which). Here the CDR3 DNA reads TGTGCCAGCAGCTACAGGGGGGGAGCTGAAGCTTTCTTT. This translates into CASSYRGGAEAFF.